This T cell receptor (beta chain) was captured by sequencing in a study of CD8+ T cells in alopecia areata. Study outcomes and limitations: Normal scalp showed lower clonality than lesional scalp, especially alopecia totalis/universalis.

As regards this clone: Its target is unknown.

V lost 1 base and J 3 bases, leaving 18 bases between the germline ends. This CDR3 is 16 amino acids long. CDR1 is SQVTM, CDR2 ANQGSEA, per germline. Peripheral blood and lesional scalp punch biopsies were taken from alopecia areata patients. cDNA prepared by RNA extraction and subsequent reverse transcription served as the template for sequencing. Clones were sequenced by immunoSEQ multiplex PCR, and TCRdb holds only the in-frame ones, with some missing. The sample has about 82,000 clones, roughly 50% seen once. The source is a human donor with alopecia areata. J is TRBJ1-2 and V is TRBV29-1; maybe TRBD1 (6 bases). Sequenced: NKG2D-high CD8+ T cells sorted from blood. The CDR3 is CSVEAVTGSSDYGYTF. The CDR3 DNA is TGCAGCGTTGAAGCCGTAACAGGGTCTTCTGACTATGGCTACACCTTC.